The subject of this entry is one T cell receptor beta chain. This sample stems from a study of blood T cells in healthy people across ages. Alongside a J-beta primer mix, a sample-barcoded 5' primer served in a second PCR lasting roughly 6 to 11 cycles. One entry per CDR3 protein, called by TCRdb with MiXCR from the 5' RACE reads. The sample includes about 1,400,000 distinct CDR3 sequences, 59% of them seen just once. Per germline, CDR1 KGHDR and CDR2 SFDVKD. Between the trimmed V and J ends, which lost 4 bases and 9 bases, there was a span of 9 bases. CDR3 length: 12 amino acids. Every sample gave at least 5 micrograms of total RNA when it was extracted.

The sample taken for sequencing was blood. The V gene is TRBV24-1, the J gene TRBJ2-1; the D gene is possibly TRBD2 (5 bases). The source of this sequence is a man between 18 and 29 years old in good health. In nucleotides, the CDR3 is TGTGCCACCAGTGAAAGGGCGGGTGAGCAGTTCTTC. Its translation is CATSERAGEQFF.